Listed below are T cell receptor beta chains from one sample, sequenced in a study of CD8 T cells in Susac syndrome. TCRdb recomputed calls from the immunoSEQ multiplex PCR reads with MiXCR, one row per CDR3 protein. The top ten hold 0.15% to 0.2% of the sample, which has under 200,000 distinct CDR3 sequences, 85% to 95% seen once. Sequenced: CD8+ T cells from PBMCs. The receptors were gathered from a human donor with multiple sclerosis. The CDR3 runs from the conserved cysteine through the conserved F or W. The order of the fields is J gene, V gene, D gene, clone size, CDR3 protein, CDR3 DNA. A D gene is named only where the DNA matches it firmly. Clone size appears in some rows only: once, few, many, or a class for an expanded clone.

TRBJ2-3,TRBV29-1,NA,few,CSVEGGSHTDTQYF,TGCAGCGTTGAAGGTGGGAGTCACACAGATACGCAGTATTTT
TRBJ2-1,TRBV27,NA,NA,CASSPPTSPRPYNEQFF,TGTGCCAGCAGCCCACCGACCAGTCCCCGCCCCTACAATGAGCAGTTCTTC
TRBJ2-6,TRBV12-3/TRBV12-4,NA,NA,CASSPAGANVLTF,TGTGCCAGCAGCCCTGCCGGGGCCAACGTCCTGACTTTC
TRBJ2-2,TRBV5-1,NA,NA,CASSDFRAKTGELFF,TGCGCCAGCAGTGACTTCCGGGCAAAAACCGGGGAGCTGTTTTTT
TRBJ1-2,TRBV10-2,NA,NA,CASSESWGGRGYTF,TGCGCCAGCAGTGAGTCGTGGGGAGGGCGTGGCTACACCTTC
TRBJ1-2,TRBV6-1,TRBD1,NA,CASSHLPADRSYGYTF,TGTGCCAGCAGCCATCTCCCGGCGGACAGGAGCTATGGCTACACCTTC
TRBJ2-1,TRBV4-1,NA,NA,CASSQGPAANEQFF,TGCGCCAGCAGCCAAGGTCCCGCCGCGAATGAGCAGTTCTTC
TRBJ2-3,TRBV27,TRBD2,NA,CASSFSGGLTDTQYF,TGTGCCAGCAGTTTTTCGGGAGGCCTCACAGATACGCAGTATTTT
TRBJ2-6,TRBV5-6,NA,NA,CASSLPFGANVLTF,TGTGCCAGCAGCTTGCCGTTCGGGGCCAACGTCCTGACTTTC
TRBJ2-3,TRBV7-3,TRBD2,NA,CASSLGLAPTDTQYF,TGTGCCAGCAGCTTAGGACTAGCGCCCACAGATACGCAGTATTTT
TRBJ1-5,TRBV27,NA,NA,CASRTTWAPRGNQPQHF,TGTGCCAGCCGTACCACGTGGGCCCCCAGGGGCAATCAGCCCCAGCATTTT
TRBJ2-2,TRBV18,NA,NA,CASSPPPSPFGELFF,TGTGCCAGCTCACCACCACCATCGCCCTTCGGGGAGCTGTTTTTT
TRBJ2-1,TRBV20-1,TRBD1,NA,CSARLPGQGTYNEQFF,TGCAGTGCTAGACTCCCGGGACAGGGCACCTACAATGAGCAGTTCTTC
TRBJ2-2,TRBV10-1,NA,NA,CASSEIPGELFF,TGCGCCAGCAGTGAAATACCCGGGGAGCTGTTTTTT
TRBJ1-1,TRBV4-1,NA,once,CASSQIQNTEAFF,TGCGCCAGCAGCCAGATACAGAACACTGAAGCTTTCTTT
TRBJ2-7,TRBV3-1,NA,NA,CASSPGLYYEQYF,TGTGCCAGCAGTCCCGGACTGTACTACGAGCAGTACTTC
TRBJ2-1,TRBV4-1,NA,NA,CASSPEGGGLSNEQFF,TGCGCCAGCTCCCCGGAAGGAGGGGGGCTTAGCAATGAGCAGTTCTTC
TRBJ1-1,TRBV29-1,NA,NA,CSADWGSEAFF,TGCAGCGCCGACTGGGGGTCTGAAGCTTTCTTT
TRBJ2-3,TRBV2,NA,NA,CASSETGPPRGDTQYF,TGTGCCAGCAGTGAAACTGGCCCCCCGCGGGGTGATACGCAGTATTTT
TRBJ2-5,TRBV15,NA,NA,CATSRGLRETQYF,TGTGCCACCAGCCGAGGCCTTAGGGAGACCCAGTACTTC
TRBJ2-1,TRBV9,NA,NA,CASSPWGNEQFF,TGTGCCAGCAGCCCCTGGGGCAATGAGCAGTTCTTC
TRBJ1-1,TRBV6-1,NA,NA,CASSALRVGNTEAFF,TGTGCCAGCAGTGCGCTCAGGGTCGGTAACACTGAAGCTTTCTTT
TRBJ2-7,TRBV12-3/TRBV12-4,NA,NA,CASSPALYYEQYF,TGTGCCAGCAGTCCCGCCCTCTACTACGAGCAGTACTTC
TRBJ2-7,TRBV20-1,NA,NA,CSARSPRTYEQYF,TGCAGTGCTAGATCCCCCCGCACCTACGAGCAGTACTTC
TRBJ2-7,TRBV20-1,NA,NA,CSANDGYEQYF,TGCAGTGCTAATGACGGCTACGAGCAGTACTTC
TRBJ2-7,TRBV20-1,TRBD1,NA,CSAAEGTGGSYEQYF,TGCAGTGCCGCCGAGGGGACAGGGGGATCCTACGAGCAGTACTTC
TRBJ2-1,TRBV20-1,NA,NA,CSARGGAYNEQFF,TGCAGTGCTCGAGGTGGGGCCTACAATGAGCAGTTCTTC
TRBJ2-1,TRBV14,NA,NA,CASSQGQPPYNEQFF,TGTGCCAGCAGCCAAGGCCAGCCGCCTTACAATGAGCAGTTCTTC
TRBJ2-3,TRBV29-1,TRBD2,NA,CSVSGTSVLGTDTQYF,TGCAGCGTTTCTGGGACTAGCGTTCTTGGCACAGATACGCAGTATTTT
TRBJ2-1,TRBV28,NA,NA,CASRDPTDEQFF,TGTGCCAGCCGGGACCCCACGGATGAGCAGTTCTTC
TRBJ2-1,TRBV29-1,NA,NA,CSVVPRDYNEQFF,TGCAGCGTTGTGCCTAGAGACTACAATGAGCAGTTCTTC
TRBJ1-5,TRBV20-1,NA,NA,CSATEGYYNQPQHF,TGCAGTGCTACCGAGGGGTATTACAATCAGCCCCAGCATTTT
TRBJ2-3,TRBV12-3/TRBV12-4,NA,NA,CASSSLLRDTQYF,TGTGCCAGCAGCAGTCTTCTACGAGATACGCAGTATTTT
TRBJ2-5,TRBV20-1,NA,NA,CSAGTEGGGWSQYF,TGCAGTGCGGGGACCGAAGGGGGAGGATGGTCCCAGTACTTC
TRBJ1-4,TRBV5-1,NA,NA,CASETDGPNEKLFF,TGCGCCAGTGAAACGGACGGACCCAATGAAAAACTGTTTTTT
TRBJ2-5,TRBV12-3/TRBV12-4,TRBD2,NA,CASSLRAGAPEETQYF,TGTGCCAGCAGTTTGCGAGCGGGAGCGCCTGAAGAGACCCAGTACTTC
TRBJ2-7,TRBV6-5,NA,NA,CASSPRLTPWEQYF,TGTGCCAGCAGCCCTAGGCTTACTCCATGGGAGCAGTACTTC
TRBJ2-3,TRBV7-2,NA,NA,CASSLEFGTKQSLDTQYF,TGTGCCAGCAGCTTAGAGTTCGGGACGAAGCAGTCTCTAGATACGCAGTATTTT
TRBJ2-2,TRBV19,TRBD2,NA,CASSWLAGVNTGELFF,TGTGCCAGTAGTTGGCTAGCGGGGGTTAACACCGGGGAGCTGTTTTTT
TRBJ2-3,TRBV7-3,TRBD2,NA,CASSGLAGSTDTQYF,TGTGCCAGCAGCGGACTAGCGGGGAGCACAGATACGCAGTATTTT
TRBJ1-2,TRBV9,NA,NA,CASSVGSGNYGYTF,TGTGCCAGCAGCGTAGGGAGTGGTAACTATGGCTACACCTTC
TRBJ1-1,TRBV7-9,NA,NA,CASSSESLRDTEAFF,TGTGCCAGCAGCTCCGAGTCCCTTAGGGACACTGAAGCTTTCTTT
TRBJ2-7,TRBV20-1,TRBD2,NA,CSARGLQYEQYF,TGCAGTGCTAGGGGACTACAATACGAGCAGTACTTC
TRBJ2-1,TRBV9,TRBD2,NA,CASSPTPLTSANEQFF,TGTGCCAGCAGTCCGACCCCCCTTACTAGCGCCAATGAGCAGTTCTTC
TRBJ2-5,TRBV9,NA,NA,CASSVDDYLAETQYF,TGTGCCAGCAGCGTAGATGACTACCTCGCGGAGACCCAGTACTTC
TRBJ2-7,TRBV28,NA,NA,CASSPRMYEQYF,TGTGCCAGCAGTCCGCGGATGTACGAGCAGTACTTC
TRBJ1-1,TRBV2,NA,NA,CASGRGGTEAFF,TGTGCCAGCGGCAGGGGCGGGACTGAAGCTTTCTTT
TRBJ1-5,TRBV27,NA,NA,CASSFSGSQPQHF,TGTGCCAGCAGTTTCTCAGGTAGTCAGCCCCAGCATTTT
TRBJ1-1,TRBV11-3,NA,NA,CASSHPGPKGMNTEAFF,TGTGCCAGCAGCCACCCAGGCCCAAAGGGGATGAACACTGAAGCTTTCTTT
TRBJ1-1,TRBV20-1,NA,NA,CSARLYTEAFF,TGCAGTGCTAGGTTGTACACTGAAGCTTTCTTT
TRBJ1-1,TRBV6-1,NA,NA,CASSEHENTEAFF,TGTGCCAGCAGTGAACACGAGAACACTGAAGCTTTCTTT
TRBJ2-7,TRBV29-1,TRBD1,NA,CSAEASGTGEFYEQYF,TGCAGCGCTGAAGCCTCAGGGACAGGAGAATTCTACGAGCAGTACTTC
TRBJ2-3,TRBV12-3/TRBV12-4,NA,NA,CASVPEQGRGHTDTQYF,TGTGCCAGCGTTCCCGAACAGGGTCGTGGGCACACAGATACGCAGTATTTT